Below, 27 T cell receptor beta chains from the same sample are listed, as sequenced in a study of blood T cell repertoires in COVID-19. Generated by immunoSEQ multiplex PCR, the TCRdb table keeps only in-frame clones and is missing some. The profile shows about 150,000 clones, 75% to 95% of them singletons. The sequencing sample was made of peripheral blood. These receptors all come from a man aged 50-59 years with acute or convalescent COVID-19.

V usage is TRBV5-1 and J usage is TRBJ2-2; D is perhaps TRBD2 (7 bases). The CDR3 extends over 14 amino acids. V was trimmed by 4 bases and J by 7 bases, leaving 14 bases between them. Germline V gives CDR1 SGHRS, CDR2 YFSETQ. CDR3 loop: CASSRQGTNGELFF. CDR3 bases: TGCGCCAGCAGCCGCCAGGGGACTAACGGGGAGCTGTTTTTT. Looking up the rest from reference TRBV5-1 and TRBJ2-2 gives the full variable domain: KAGVTQTPRYLIKTRGQQVTLSCSPISGHRSVSWYQQTPGQGLQFLFEYFSETQRNKGNFPGRFSGRQFSNSRSEMNVSTLELGDSALYLCASSRQGTNGELFFGEGSRLTVL.

The V and J genes are TRBV5-1 and TRBJ2-3; a weak D match, TRBD2 (6 bases). CDR3 length equals 14 residues. Trimming cost V 7 bases and J 2 bases, with 14 bases left between them. Germline CDR1 and CDR2: SGHRS and YFSETQ. The CDR3 is CASHTGVVTDTQYF. Here the CDR3 DNA reads TGCGCCAGCCACACGGGGGTGGTCACAGATACGCAGTATTTT.

The chain carries TRBV27 and TRBJ1-5; 12 bases fit TRBD1. Trimming at V came to 5 bases and at J to 7 bases, leaving 6 bases not matched to a gene. The CDR3 has 15 amino acids. Germline loops: CDR1 MNHEY, CDR2 SMNVEV (reference sequence). In nucleotides, the CDR3 is TGTGCCAGCAGTACCGGGACAGGGGGCTCGCAGCCCCAGCATTTT. Translated: CASSTGTGGSQPQHF.

V and J are TRBV6-4 and TRBJ1-4, with 7 bases identical to TRBD1. CDR1 is MRHNA, CDR2 SNTAGT, per germline. The length of the CDR3 is 14 residues. The ends lost 8 bases at V and 7 bases at J; junction bases unmatched: 10. This CDR3 reads CASLPDRRVEKLFF. Written as DNA, the CDR3 is TGTGCCAGCCTACCGGACAGGCGAGTTGAAAAACTGTTTTTT.

The chain uses TRBV29-1 and TRBJ2-2; 10 bases match TRBD2. The trim removed 5 bases at V and 7 bases at J, leaving 7 bases unmatched. The CDR3 runs to 14 residues. CDR1 and CDR2 from the germline V gene are SQVTM and ANQGSEA. In nucleotides, the CDR3 is TGCAGCGTTCCAGGGGCTAGCGGGGGCGGGGAGCTGTTTTTT. Protein: CSVPGASGGGELFF.

The chain joins TRBV18 to TRBJ2-2; 8 nucleotides agree with TRBD1. Germline V gives CDR1 KGHSH, CDR2 LQKENI. The CDR3 sequence is 15 residues long. V shed 1 base and J 3 bases; nucleotides not matched to a gene: 1. CDR3 amino acids: CASSPLQGDTGELFF. The CDR3 DNA is TGTGCCAGCTCACCACTACAGGGGGACACCGGGGAGCTGTTTTTT.

As DNA, the CDR3 is TGTGCCAGTCGGGCGGGACAGGGGCAGCATGGCTACACCTTC. This codes for CASRAGQGQHGYTF. This chain links TRBV19 with TRBJ1-2, with 10 bases that match TRBD1. V lost 8 bases to trimming and J lost 6 bases; unmatched junction nucleotides: 9. This CDR3 comprises 14 residues. The germline V gene encodes CDR1 LNHDA and CDR2 SQIVND (reference sequence).

This clone was detected only once. The chain carries TRBV6-1 and TRBJ2-3; the D gene is possibly TRBD2 (6 bases). The V gene's germline CDR1 is MNHNS and CDR2 SASEGT. Deletions cut 2 bases from V and 3 bases from J, with 15 bases between. The CDR3 loop spans 16 amino acids. This CDR3 is CASSERGRESTDTQYF. CDR3 bases: TGTGCCAGCAGTGAACGAGGTCGGGAGTCGACAGATACGCAGTATTTT.

This clone was observed once. The rearrangement links TRBV4-1 to TRBJ2-5; maybe TRBD2 (6 bases). Trimming removed 1 base from V and 5 bases from J, with 14 bases in between. The CDR3 spans 15 residues. Germline V lookup: CDR1 MGHRA, CDR2 YSYEKL. The CDR3 DNA reads as TGCGCCAGCAGCCAAGGGGAAGGGAGGTGGGAGACCCAGTACTTC. Translating gives CASSQGEGRWETQYF.

This chain joins TRBV24-1 and TRBJ2-2, with a weak D call TRBD2 (6 bases). The V end lost 1 base, the J end lost 6 bases, and 20 bases lay between the germline ends. Germline-derived CDR1 and CDR2 are KGHDR and SFDVKD. This CDR3 spans 18 amino acids. The CDR3 DNA reads TGTGCCACCAGTGATTTTGGTGGGGTCCGGGGGATCGCCGGGGAGCTGTTTTTT. Amino acid sequence: CATSDFGGVRGIAGELFF.

The gene calls are TRBV20-1 and TRBJ2-3; D is unclear. Germline lookup yields CDR1 DFQATT and CDR2 SNEGSKA (reference sequence). The length of the CDR3 is 11 residues. Trimming took off 5 bases at V and 3 bases at J, with 6 bases between the two ends. CDR3 nucleotides: TGCAGTGCTCCCCGGACAGATACGCAGTATTTT. Translated: CSAPRTDTQYF.

The chain combines TRBV7-2 with TRBJ2-3; D may be TRBD1 (6 bases). CDR1 is SGHTA, CDR2 FQGNSA, per germline. This CDR3 spans 15 amino acids. Trimming shortened V by 0 bases and J by 7 bases, and 14 bases separated the two germline ends. The CDR3 coding sequence is TGTGCCAGCAGCTTAGCGGGGGCCCGTGGAAATACGCAGTATTTT. Protein sequence: CASSLAGARGNTQYF.

The chain joins TRBV6-5 to TRBJ1-1; 7 bases are shared with TRBD1. The CDR3 spans 14 residues. V was pared by 7 bases and J by 7 bases, with 12 bases of the junction left unmatched. Germline CDR1 and CDR2: MNHEY and SVGAGI. The CDR3 bases are TGTGCCAGCACCCAGCCAGGGGGGATTAGTGAAGCTTTCTTT. Amino acid sequence: CASTQPGGISEAFF.

In this sample, this clone turned up once. The chain has TRBV6-5 and TRBJ1-1, with D perhaps matching TRBD1 (5 bases). The CDR3 extends over 15 amino acids. Trimming took 6 bases from V and 2 from J, leaving 16 bases between them. Germline CDR1 is MNHEY and CDR2 is SVGAGI. The CDR3 spells CASRDRGQVNTEAFF. The CDR3 coding sequence is TGTGCCAGCAGGGATAGAGGACAAGTCAACACTGAAGCTTTCTTT.

This chain links TRBV27 with TRBJ1-2; D remains ambiguous. Trimming removed 3 bases at V and 8 bases at J, with 13 bases between. Germline V gives CDR1 MNHEY, CDR2 SMNVEV (reference sequence). The CDR3 totals 13 residues. The CDR3 loop is CASSFLGVRGYTF. The CDR3 DNA reads TGTGCCAGCAGTTTTTTGGGAGTTAGGGGCTACACCTTC.

The chain recombines TRBV6-6 with TRBJ1-5; D gene unclear. The CDR3 loop spans 12 amino acids. In germline, CDR1 is MNHNY, CDR2 SVGAGI (reference sequence). V was clipped by 2 bases and J by 9 bases, with 8 bases between them. Here the CDR3 DNA reads TGTGCCAGCAGTTACGGTCAGCGGCCCCAGCATTTT. Encoded protein: CASSYGQRPQHF.

The chain employs TRBV18 and TRBJ2-2, with 8 positions matching TRBD1. Germline V gene lookup returns CDR1 KGHSH and CDR2 LQKENI. V was clipped by 2 bases and J by 0 bases; unmatched bases: 5. The CDR3 runs 17 residues. The DNA for the CDR3 is TGTGCCAGCTCACCAACAGGGGGAAACGCGAACACCGGGGAGCTGTTTTTT. Encoded protein: CASSPTGGNANTGELFF.

This chain joins TRBV7-3 and TRBJ2-1; 10 bases fit TRBD1. Trimming took 5 bases from V and 6 from J; bases not matched to a gene: 10. Germline V gene lookup returns CDR1 SGHTA and CDR2 FQGTGA. The CDR3 runs 16 residues. The CDR3 nucleotides are TGTGCCAGCAGCCCCTCCGGGACAGGGGTCTTCAATGAGCAGTTCTTC. It codes for CASSPSGTGVFNEQFF.

The CDR3 sequence is CASSSGQQYEQYV. CDR3 sequence (DNA): TGTGCCAGCAGTTCAGGACAGCAGTACGAGCAGTACGTC. The genes are TRBV6-5 and TRBJ2-7; TRBD1 is a possible D gene (6 bases). V gave up 4 bases and J gave up 4 bases, with 11 bases separating them. Germline loops: CDR1 MNHEY, CDR2 SVGAGI. The CDR3 has 13 amino acids.

The chain links TRBV18 to TRBJ1-5; tentative D call: TRBD1 (6 bases). Trimming removed 4 bases from V and 4 bases from J, with 11 bases in between. Germline V CDR1 and CDR2: KGHSH, LQKENI. CDR3 length: 14 amino acids. CDR3: CASSRTGQNQPQHF. In DNA, the CDR3 is TGTGCCAGCTCACGTACAGGGCAGAATCAGCCCCAGCATTTT.

This clone was seen just once. The gene calls are TRBV3-1 (or the pseudogene TRBV3-2) and TRBJ1-2, with 7 positions matching TRBD1. This CDR3 is 15 amino acids long. V shed 1 base, J shed 4 bases, and the junction held 6 bases outside the gene matches. The germline gives CDR1 LGHDT, CDR2 YNNKEL (reference sequence). The CDR3 is CASSQGGGQLYGYTF. DNA for the CDR3: TGTGCCAGCAGCCAAGGAGGGGGACAGCTCTATGGCTACACCTTC.

This clone was recorded only once. The chain couples TRBV24-1 to TRBJ2-1; D uncertain. Germline CDR1 KGHDR, CDR2 SFDVKD. The CDR3 totals 16 residues. The germline V and J ends were trimmed by 2 bases and 0 bases, with 10 bases remaining between them. CDR3 sequence (DNA): TGTGCCACCAGTGATTCCTTAGCCGTCTCCTACAATGAGCAGTTCTTC. Translation: CATSDSLAVSYNEQFF.

The chain recombines TRBV28 with TRBJ1-3, with D possibly TRBD1 on 6 matching bases. V dropped 6 bases and J dropped 4 bases, with 16 bases sitting between them. CDR1 and CDR2 from the germline V gene are MDHEN and SYDVKM. The CDR3 is 15 residues long. This chain's CDR3 is CASRTDRLAGNTIYF. CDR3 bases: TGTGCCAGCAGGACAGACAGGTTGGCCGGAAACACCATATATTTT.

The chain links TRBV14 to TRBJ2-7, with 9 bases fitting TRBD1. CDR1 and CDR2 from the germline V gene are SGHDN and FVKESK. J lost 5 bases, V lost 1 base, and 3 bases had no gene match. CDR3 length equals 14 residues. In DNA, the CDR3 is TGTGCCAGCAGCCAAGGGGACAGGGTCCACGAGCAGTACGTC. Translated, it gives CASSQGDRVHEQYV.

The chain employs TRBV28 and TRBJ2-2; weak D call: TRBD1 (5 bases). The germline gives CDR1 MDHEN, CDR2 SYDVKM. Trimming shortened V by 2 bases and J by 5 bases, and 12 bases separated the two germline ends. The CDR3 extends over 15 amino acids. Written as DNA, the CDR3 is TGTGCCAGCAGTTTAGGGGCGGCGGAAACCGGGGAGCTGTTTTTT. Translated: CASSLGAAETGELFF.

This chain uses TRBV30 with TRBJ1-1; D unclear. The length of the CDR3 is 12 residues. CDR1 is GTSNPN, CDR2 SVGIG, per germline (reference sequence). V lost 2 bases and J lost 7, with 11 bases in between. The CDR3 coding sequence is TGTGCCTGGAGTAAGTACGTCGGTGAAGCTTTCTTT. It is translated as CAWSKYVGEAFF.

The CDR3 loop is CASSDMDTRSTDTQYF. The CDR3 region has the DNA TGTGCCAGCAGTGATATGGACACGCGAAGCACAGATACGCAGTATTTT. The chain uses TRBV6-1 and TRBJ2-3, with TRBD1 as a possible D gene (5 bases). Germline V gene lookup returns CDR1 MNHNS and CDR2 SASEGT. There are 16 residues in the CDR3. The V end was cut by 3 bases, the J end by 0 bases, with 13 bases between.